This is a list of T cell receptor beta chains from one sample in a study of OX40 agonist ivuxolimab in advanced cancers. Sequencing was performed with immunoSEQ multiplex PCR; in TCRdb, only in-frame clones are kept and a portion is missing. The sample lists about 68,000 clones, 80% to 85% occurring once. Sequencing used CD4+ or CD8+ T cells sorted from blood, obtained in a trial of the OX40 agonist ivuxolimab. The receptors were gathered from an adult with an advanced solid tumor such as melanoma, head and neck, liver or kidney cancer. Each CDR3 is given with its conserved first and last residue. The order of the fields is clone size, V gene, D gene, J gene, CDR3 protein, CDR3 DNA. D genes are given only for firm matches. Clone size is stated in some rows and not others, as once, few, many or a class when expanded.

.	TRBV7-8	.	TRBJ2-5	CASSQLGETQYF	TGTGCCAGCAGCCAACTTGGAGAGACCCAGTACTTC
.	TRBV6-1	.	TRBJ1-5	CASSRDNQPQHF	TGTGCCAGCAGTCGGGACAATCAGCCCCAGCATTTT
.	TRBV29-1	.	TRBJ2-3	CSVEDWSSTDTQYF	TGCAGCGTTGAAGATTGGAGCAGTACAGATACGCAGTATTTT
once	TRBV6-1	.	TRBJ2-1	CASSEGGDHNEQFF	TGTGCCAGCAGTGAAGGTGGAGACCACAATGAGCAGTTCTTC
.	TRBV10-3	.	TRBJ1-2	CATWDPSVYGYTF	TGTGCCACTTGGGACCCTTCCGTCTATGGCTACACCTTC
few	TRBV9	TRBD1	TRBJ2-1	CASSVAVGTGNEQFF	TGTGCCAGCAGCGTAGCAGTAGGGACAGGGAATGAGCAGTTCTTC
.	TRBV5-5	.	TRBJ1-2	CASSLEGLRSYTF	TGTGCCAGCAGCTTGGAGGGGCTCCGCAGCTACACCTTC
medium-sized	TRBV6-1	.	TRBJ1-1	CASTAPGSAEAFF	TGTGCCAGCACTGCGCCTGGAAGTGCTGAAGCTTTCTTT
.	TRBV11-2	TRBD1	TRBJ2-7	CASSQTGTYEQYF	TGTGCCAGCAGCCAGACAGGGACCTACGAGCAGTACTTC
once	TRBV29-1	.	TRBJ2-3	CSVEPRTGRGDTQYF	TGCAGCGTTGAACCCCGGACAGGGAGGGGAGATACGCAGTATTTT
.	TRBV1	.	TRBJ1-2	CTSAEGVYGYTF	TGCACCAGCGCCGAAGGGGTATATGGCTACACCTTC
.	TRBV6-5	.	TRBJ1-1	CASSYTAGSTEAFF	TGTGCCAGCAGTTACACTGCGGGGTCCACTGAAGCTTTCTTT
.	TRBV28	.	TRBJ2-2	CASRAGANTGELFF	TGTGCCAGCAGGGCAGGGGCCAACACCGGGGAGCTGTTTTTT
.	TRBV6-1	.	TRBJ2-2	CASSLLYNSGELFF	TGTGCCAGCAGTTTGTTATATAATTCCGGGGAGCTGTTTTTT
.	TRBV2	TRBD1	TRBJ1-6	CASTETGGLTPLHF	TGTGCCAGCACCGAGACAGGGGGCTTGACACCCCTCCACTTT
.	TRBV9	.	TRBJ1-1	CASSVEAGNTEAFF	TGTGCCAGCAGCGTAGAGGCAGGAAACACTGAAGCTTTCTTT